This is a list of T cell receptor beta chains from one sample in a study of T-cell memory formation after mild COVID-19. TCRdb re-called the 5' RACE reads through MiXCR, storing one row per CDR3 protein. Found here are 550,000 to 700,000 distinct CDR3 sequences, roughly 17% of them singletons; the top ten hold around 7.8%. Source material: PBMCs or a T cell subset sorted from them (not recorded which). These receptors were obtained from an adult woman who had mild COVID-19 (a few samples of this study predate the infection). Cell type and time point are not known. The CDR3 runs from the conserved cysteine through the conserved F or W. The D gene is left open where the match is weak. Clone size, where shown, is once, few, many, or a class for clones that have expanded.

J: TRBJ2-7; size: .; V: TRBV6-5; D: .; CDR3: CASSPRGVEQYF; DNA: TGTGCCAGCAGCCCCAGAGGGGTCGAGCAGTACTTC
J: TRBJ2-1; size: many; V: TRBV9; D: .; CDR3: CASSPGLVSSRSYNEQFF; DNA: TGTGCCAGCAGCCCGGGGCTAGTTAGTTCCCGCTCCTACAATGAGCAGTTCTTC
J: TRBJ2-1; size: .; V: TRBV4-2; D: TRBD2; CDR3: CASSYGLADSSYNEQFF; DNA: TGTGCCAGCAGCTACGGACTAGCGGATAGCTCCTACAATGAGCAGTTCTTC
J: TRBJ2-3; size: .; V: TRBV5-1; D: TRBD2; CDR3: CASSLVAGAHIRKDDTQYF; DNA: TGCGCCAGCAGCTTGGTAGCGGGAGCTCACATCCGAAAAGACGATACGCAGTATTTT
J: TRBJ1-1; size: .; V: TRBV5-1; D: TRBD1; CDR3: CASSPGQGAPEAFF; DNA: TGCGCCAGCAGCCCGGGACAGGGGGCCCCTGAAGCTTTCTTT
J: TRBJ2-1; size: few; V: TRBV5-1; D: TRBD1; CDR3: CASSLSGQAVDEQFF; DNA: TGCGCCAGCAGCCTCTCTGGACAGGCCGTCGATGAGCAGTTCTTC
J: TRBJ2-7; size: .; V: TRBV19; D: .; CDR3: CASSIDGSLYEQYF; DNA: TGTGCCAGTAGTATCGACGGGTCTCTCTACGAGCAGTACTTC
J: TRBJ2-2; size: .; V: TRBV24-1; D: .; CDR3: CATSQLSTGELFF; DNA: TGTGCCACCAGCCAACTAAGCACCGGGGAGCTGTTTTTT
J: TRBJ2-7; size: few; V: TRBV20-1; D: .; CDR3: CSAHLYEQYF; DNA: TGCAGTGCCCACCTCTACGAGCAGTACTTC
J: TRBJ2-1; size: few; V: TRBV24-1; D: .; CDR3: CATSGGLLGSNEQFF; DNA: TGTGCCACCAGTGGAGGTCTCCTCGGGAGCAATGAGCAGTTCTTC
J: TRBJ1-5; size: .; V: TRBV7-9; D: .; CDR3: CASSLAASWAQPQHF; DNA: TGTGCCAGCAGCTTAGCGGCGTCGTGGGCTCAGCCCCAGCATTTT